In this sample, the clone carrying this T cell receptor beta chain turned up many times. Antigen unknown. These data belong to a study of beta chain features in type 1 diabetes. What was sequenced were expressed TCRB transcripts, since all of the isolated RNA had been reverse transcribed. Data came from immunoSEQ multiplex PCR; TCRdb stores just in-frame clones and leaves some out. The sample includes over 300,000 clones, 7.5% to 9% of them seen just once. Broader study findings: Type 1 diabetes patients had TCRB CDR3s that were shorter (moderately but significantly so) in all four CD4+ subsets. Equally in patients and controls, shorter templates might have been favored by PCR. Whether TCRB rearrangement is influenced by HLA type went unresolved here.

The material sequenced was central memory CD4+ T cells from blood. This sequence originates from a woman aged 18 to 35 in good health.

CDR3 nucleotides: TGTGCCAGCAGCCCCGGGGCAGGGATGTTCGACTACACCTTC. Translation gives CASSPGAGMFDYTF. The V and J genes are TRBV7-2 and TRBJ1-2; D possibly corresponds to TRBD1 (5 bases). The V and J ends lost 5 bases and 10 bases respectively, with 20 bases between them. The CDR3 has 14 amino acids. The germline V gene encodes CDR1 SGHTA and CDR2 FQGNSA.